This paragraph reports one T cell receptor (beta chain). This sample is part of a study of blood T cell repertoires in COVID-19. Across the study: T cells, B-cell-depleted T cells, or PBMCs provided the cDNA or gDNA that served as material.

Generated by immunoSEQ multiplex PCR, the TCRdb table keeps only in-frame clones and is missing some. Here the sample spans about 220,000 clones, 70% to 90% being singletons. V lost 0 bases, J lost 6 bases, and 2 bases stayed unmatched. In germline, CDR1 is KGHSH, CDR2 LQKENI. The length of the CDR3 is 16 residues. This sequence originates from a human donor in a cohort sampled during active COVID-19. Sequences were obtained from peripheral blood. This chain joins TRBV18 and TRBJ2-1; 13 bases agree with TRBD2. CDR3 DNA sequence: TGTGCCAGCTCACCACCGGGACTAGCGGGGATCAATGAGCAGTTCTTC. Amino acid sequence: CASSPPGLAGINEQFF.